Following are 2 T cell receptor beta chains from one sample sequenced in a study of read filtering for tumor transcriptome and immune sequencing. This library used around 400 ng RNA and molecular barcoded adaptors spanning alpha/delta and beta/gamma chains. MiXCR was run by TCRdb on the reads, yielding one entry per CDR3 protein. The sample contains around 65,000 distinct CDR3 sequences, approximately 18% of which appear only once. The sequencing input was a population of CD138-negative cells sorted from bone marrow. The receptors originated from a donor aged 40 or over with multiple myeloma.

On this clonotype: A much larger clone is a single base away; this may be a read error. This chain uses TRBV6-1 with TRBJ2-7, with D perhaps matching TRBD1 (6 bases). Germline lookup yields CDR1 MNHNS and CDR2 SASEGT. The CDR3 spans 10 residues. The CDR3 reads CASSEGGPVF. The CDR3 region has the DNA TGTGCCAGCAGTGAAGGGGGGCCCGTGTTC.

This clonotype was recorded many times. This chain uses TRBV20-1 with TRBJ1-1; no definite D call. Trimming removed 1 base from V and 4 bases from J, with 7 bases in between. Germline CDR1 and CDR2: DFQATT and SNEGSKA (reference sequence). This CDR3 region has 12 residues. CDR3 protein: CSARGLGTEAFF. As DNA, the CDR3 is TGCAGTGCTAGAGGCTTGGGCACTGAAGCTTTCTTT.